The subject of this entry is one T cell receptor beta chain. Its antigen is undetermined. CDR1 MNHEY and CDR2 SVGEGT come from the germline V gene. The trim removed 4 bases at V and 4 bases at J, leaving 17 bases unmatched. The CDR3 is 18 residues long. Here immunoSEQ multiplex PCR was the method, and the copy in TCRdb shows in-frame clones only, minus some. The table includes 86,000 or so clones, about 89% detected once. These data belong to a study of T cell responses to AZD1222 COVID-19 vaccine. Study findings and constraints: Spike-specific TCR breadth and depth rose after two AZD1222 doses.

J is TRBJ1-1 and V is TRBV6-2 or TRBV6-3, with TRBD1 matching 8 bases. Sequenced material: peripheral blood, taken on day 0 of MenACWY control vaccination. The TCR was taken from an adult in good health. The chain's CDR3 is CASSSGAGGFRGTTEAFF. For the CDR3, the DNA is TGTGCCAGCAGTTCCGGGGCAGGGGGCTTTCGGGGGACCACTGAAGCTTTCTTT.